These 5 T cell receptor beta chains share one sample of origin, sequenced in a study of human T cells and chemical hapten exposure. Sample time point: pre-sensitization, week 0. The treatment: therapeutic diphenylcyclopropenone sensitization with weekly scalp DPC. TCRdb reprocessed the RACE reads via MiXCR and lists one record per CDR3 protein. The profile shows 350,000 to 400,000 distinct CDR3 sequences, 5.1% of them singletons. Material: whole blood, obtained in connection with sensitization to the hapten diphenylcyclopropenone (DPC). These receptors came from a woman in her forties or fifties with alopecia areata. Some clones in this sample may be carry-over from other donors' samples.

This clonotype was detected only a few times. V gene TRBV9 combines with J gene TRBJ1-4; D is uncertain. The CDR3 spans 16 residues. Germline CDR1 SGDLS, CDR2 YYNGEE. Between the trimmed V and J ends, which lost 0 bases and 3 bases, there was a span of 12 bases. The DNA of the CDR3 is TGTGCCAGCAGCGTAGCCGGGGTCCAAGCTAATGAAAAACTGTTTTTT. Protein sequence: CASSVAGVQANEKLFF.

The chain combines TRBV30 with TRBJ2-3; the D gene is possibly TRBD2 (5 bases). Germline V gives CDR1 GTSNPN, CDR2 SVGIG (reference sequence). CDR3 length equals 12 residues. V was shortened by 3 bases and J by 1 base, with 5 bases between the two germline ends. The CDR3 DNA reads TGTGCCTGGAGCGGGGGCACAGATACGCAGTATTTT. The encoded protein is CAWSGGTDTQYF. The whole variable domain, remainder taken from reference TRBV30 and TRBJ2-3, is SQTIHQWPATLVQPVGSPLSLECTVEGTSNPNLYWYRQAAGRGLQLLFYSVGIGQISSEVPQNLSASRPQDRQFILSSKKLLLSDSGFYLCAWSGGTDTQYFGPGTRLTVL.

The gene calls are TRBV7-9 and TRBJ2-3, with 10 nucleotides matching TRBD2. Germline-derived CDR1 and CDR2 are SEHNR and FQNEAQ (reference sequence). V trimming: 6 bases; J trimming: 3 bases; junction bases outside the gene matches: 15. The CDR3 length is 18 residues. CDR3 sequence reads: CASRGSGLAAILTDTQYF. The CDR3 nucleotides are TGTGCCAGCAGGGGAAGTGGACTAGCGGCAATACTGACAGATACGCAGTATTTT.

The sample holds many counts of this clonotype. The rearrangement uses TRBV7-8 and TRBJ1-1; D gene ambiguous. V shed 6 bases and J shed 0 bases, with 8 bases lying between them. CDR1 and CDR2 from the germline V gene are SGHVS and FQNEAQ. This CDR3 spans 13 amino acids. The CDR3: CASRPLMNTEAFF. DNA for the CDR3: TGTGCCAGCAGGCCACTAATGAACACTGAAGCTTTCTTT.

Only a few counts were recorded for this clonotype. The V and J genes are TRBV21-1 and TRBJ2-7; the table's TRBD1 call for D was not verified on the DNA. TRBV21-1 is tagged as a pseudogene. The CDR3 consists of 15 residues. CDR3 DNA: TGTGCCAGCAGCAAAGCGGGACAGGAGGGGGACGAGCAGTACTTC. Residues: CASSKAGQEGDEQYF.